This entry lists 20 T cell receptor beta chains sequenced from one sample in a study of memory CD4+ T cells and cytomegalovirus serostatus. The sort gate was single viable CD3+CD4+CD8-CD45RO+ cells for memory CD4+ T cells. Here immunoSEQ multiplex PCR was the method, and the copy in TCRdb shows in-frame clones only, minus some. In the table there are about 59,000 clones, about 81% of which are singletons. Source material: memory CD4+ T cells from blood. These receptors all come from an adult in good health and CMV-seronegative.

The chain couples TRBV21-1 to TRBJ2-5; the D call in the table, TRBD2, was not verified against the DNA. TRBV21-1 is a known pseudogene. The CDR3 loop spans 10 amino acids. DNA for the CDR3: TGTGCCCGCCGGGGGGAGACCCAGTACTTC. Translation gives CARRGETQYF.

As regards this clone: At one of its ends the junction is not consistent with the germline gene, which may arise from a read error. This chain connects TRBV6-6 to TRBJ2-5; 8 bases fit TRBD2. Per the germline V gene, CDR1 is MNHNY and CDR2 is SVGAGI (reference sequence). This CDR3 contains 15 residues. The CDR3 sequence: CASIPAGLAQEAQYF. Written as DNA, the CDR3 is TGTGCCAGCATACCGGCAGGACTAGCACAAGAGGCCCAGTACTTC.

The DNA for the CDR3 is TGTGCCAGCAGTGTTCGCGGGAGCAATCAGCCCCAGCATTTT. Translated: CASSVRGSNQPQHF. V and J are TRBV6-1 and TRBJ1-5; D is undetermined. Germline lookup yields CDR1 MNHNS and CDR2 SASEGT. Trimming shortened V by 4 bases and J by 1 base, and 8 bases separated the two germline ends. This CDR3 contains 14 residues.

This chain links TRBV7-8 with TRBJ2-7, with 7 nucleotides matching TRBD1. Germline V gene lookup returns CDR1 SGHVS and CDR2 FQNEAQ. The CDR3 covers 13 residues. The junction had 3 bases not matched to a gene; V was cut back by 4 bases and J by 3 bases. CDR3: CASSWDSSYEQYF. In DNA, the CDR3 is TGTGCCAGCAGCTGGGACAGTAGCTACGAGCAGTACTTC.

The chain employs TRBV19 and TRBJ2-1; 7 bases fit TRBD1. Germline V gene lookup returns CDR1 LNHDA and CDR2 SQIVND (reference sequence). With V trimmed by 5 bases and J by 8 bases, 15 bases remained unmatched. This CDR3 is 16 amino acids long. The CDR3 spells CASSQRQGRFLDEQFF. CDR3 coding DNA: TGTGCCAGTAGTCAGCGACAGGGAAGGTTCCTGGATGAGCAGTTCTTC.

This clone has a single count. The V and J genes are TRBV7-3 and TRBJ2-5, with 9 bases lining up with TRBD1. The end of the DNA aligns better with TRBJ2-7, so the J call may be wrong. Germline V lookup: CDR1 SGHTA, CDR2 FQGTGA. The CDR3 consists of 15 residues. CDR3 sequence (DNA): TGTGCCAGCAGCCTGTCGACAGGGGGTCCCTACGAGCAGTACTTC. Translation: CASSLSTGGPYEQYF.

A note on this clone: Germline is not matched at one junction end, which may reflect a read error. The genes are TRBV7-7 and TRBJ2-2; the D is unclear. The CDR3 covers 14 residues. Germline values: CDR1 SSHAT, CDR2 FNYEAQ (reference sequence). The CDR3 spells CASSLEVATGELFF. As DNA, the CDR3 is TGTGCTAGCAGCTTAGAGGTAGCCACCGGGGAGCTGTTTTTT.

This rearrangement joins TRBV5-5 to TRBJ2-3; D remains unclear. This CDR3 spans 13 amino acids. V was shortened by 4 bases and J by 6 bases, with 12 bases between the two germline ends. Germline V lookup: CDR1 SGHKS, CDR2 YYEKEE (reference sequence). CDR3 sequence reads: CASSHTEMDTQYF. The DNA of the CDR3 is TGTGCCAGCAGCCACACGGAGATGGATACGCAGTATTTT.

This chain uses TRBV7-8 with TRBJ2-3; D remains unclear. The V gene's germline CDR1 is SGHVS and CDR2 FQNEAQ. V was cut by 5 bases and J by 0 bases, with 12 bases left in between. The length of the CDR3 is 15 residues. This chain's CDR3 is CASSTLNPSTDTQYF. Written as DNA, the CDR3 is TGTGCCAGCAGCACCCTCAACCCCAGCACAGATACGCAGTATTTT.

V is TRBV2 and J is TRBJ1-1, with 8 bases aligning to TRBD1. Per the germline V gene, CDR1 is SNHLY and CDR2 is FYNNEI. CDR3 length equals 14 residues. The ends lost 8 bases at V and 6 bases at J; junction bases unmatched: 11. The CDR3 protein is CASLLDRGQSEAFF. Here the CDR3 DNA reads TGTGCCAGCTTATTAGACAGGGGCCAATCTGAAGCTTTCTTT.

The chain has TRBV10-1 and TRBJ1-4; no clear D. Germline CDR1 reads WNHNN; CDR2 reads SYGVQD (reference sequence). The CDR3 has 14 amino acids. Trimming took off 10 bases at V and 0 bases at J, with 12 bases between the two ends. This CDR3 is CATHESTTNEKLFF. CDR3 nucleotide sequence: TGCGCCACCCACGAAAGCACAACTAATGAAAAACTGTTTTTT.

Here the CDR3 reads CASSFAGTANTEAFF. The CDR3 coding sequence is TGTGCCAGCAGTTTCGCAGGGACCGCCAACACTGAAGCTTTCTTT. This chain links TRBV28 with TRBJ1-1, with a tentative D call TRBD1 (5 bases). V lost 3 bases, J lost 2 bases, and 13 bases lay in between. Per the germline V gene, CDR1 is MDHEN and CDR2 is SYDVKM. The CDR3 has 15 amino acids.

The CDR3 loop reads CASSLYSLRVTQYF. DNA for the CDR3: TGTGCCAGCAGCTTGTACAGTTTGCGGGTGACCCAGTACTTC. The chain combines TRBV5-5 with TRBJ2-5; D perhaps matches TRBD2 (5 bases). V lost 1 base, J lost 7 bases, and 14 bases lay in between. The CDR3 extends over 14 amino acids. CDR1 and CDR2 (germline): SGHKS, YYEKEE (reference sequence).

V gene TRBV2 combines with J gene TRBJ1-2; tentatively, D is TRBD1 (5 bases). V was shortened by 6 bases and J by 4 bases, with 12 bases between the two germline ends. From germline, CDR1 is SNHLY and CDR2 FYNNEI. The CDR3 has 13 amino acids. The CDR3 region is CASRREGSYGYTF. The CDR3, as DNA: TGTGCCAGCAGGAGGGAGGGGTCCTATGGCTACACCTTC. The whole variable domain, filled in from reference TRBV2 and TRBJ1-2, reads EPEVTQTPSHQVTQMGQEVILRCVPISNHLYFYWYRQILGQKVEFLVSFYNNEISEKSEIFDDQFSVERPDGSNFTLKIRSTKLEDSAMYFCASRREGSYGYTFGSGTRLTVV.

The chain combines TRBV5-1 with TRBJ1-4; 7 bases line up with TRBD1. Germline V gene data show CDR1 as SGHRS and CDR2 as YFSETQ. Losses at the gene ends were 4 bases for V and 7 bases for J; bases not matched to a gene: 7. The CDR3 sequence is 14 residues long. The CDR3 nucleotides are TGCGCCAGCAGCATAGGGACAGCTACTGAAAAACTGTTTTTT. It yields the protein CASSIGTATEKLFF.

This clone was found once. V and J are TRBV2 and TRBJ1-5, with 8 bases lining up with TRBD1. Germline CDR1 reads SNHLY; CDR2 reads FYNNEI. The ends lost 7 bases at V and 4 bases at J; junction bases unmatched: 6. CDR3 size: 14 residues. CDR3 sequence (DNA): TGTGCCAGCACGATCGGACAGGGAAATCAGCCCCAGCATTTT. Amino acids: CASTIGQGNQPQHF.

The chain is built from TRBV4-3 and TRBJ2-1, with 7 bases fitting TRBD2. Germline CDR1 reads LGHNA; CDR2 reads YSLEER. This CDR3 spans 15 amino acids. Losses at the gene ends were 4 bases for V and 5 bases for J; bases not matched to a gene: 8. CDR3 DNA sequence: TGCGCCAGCAGCCGTGGGGGGGGTCAGGACAATGAGCAGTTCTTC. This sequence encodes CASSRGGGQDNEQFF.

The chain couples TRBV5-4 to TRBJ2-2, with a weak D call TRBD1 (5 bases). The CDR3 contains 11 residues. Trimming took 4 bases from V and 8 from J, leaving 6 bases between them. Germline V gene sequence: CDR1 SGHNT, CDR2 YYREEE (reference sequence). The CDR3 protein is CASSQGGELFF. CDR3 bases: TGTGCCAGCAGCCAGGGAGGGGAGCTGTTTTTT.

V gene TRBV28 combines with J gene TRBJ1-3; 7 nucleotides agree with TRBD1. Germline V lookup: CDR1 MDHEN, CDR2 SYDVKM. The CDR3 sequence is 14 residues long. Trimming cost V 6 bases and J 1 base; bases outside gene matches: 3. The CDR3 coding sequence is TGTGCCAGCAGACAACAGGGGTCTGGAAACACCATATATTTT. Its protein is CASRQQGSGNTIYF.

The CDR3 loop reads CASSPGGGISYEQYF. CDR3 sequence (DNA): TGTGCCAGCAGCCCCGGGGGGGGGATATCCTACGAGCAGTACTTC. The chain is built from TRBV5-6 and TRBJ2-7; TRBD2 aligns across 8 bases. The CDR3 has 15 residues. CDR1 and CDR2 from the germline V gene are SGHDT and YYEEEE. The V and J ends lost 4 bases and 1 base, in that order; junction bases with no gene match: 7.